Each of the 23 T cell receptor beta chains below was sequenced from the same sample in a study of OX40 agonist ivuxolimab in advanced cancers. Libraries were prepared by immunoSEQ multiplex PCR; TCRdb keeps only in-frame clonotypes and omits some of them. The sample records about 45,000 clones, about nine tenths being singletons. Sequences were derived from CD4+ or CD8+ T cells sorted from blood, sampled in a trial of the OX40 agonist ivuxolimab. The receptor set was obtained from an adult with an advanced solid tumor such as melanoma, head and neck, liver or kidney cancer.

The V call is TRBV28, the J call TRBJ2-7, with D hard to call. V lost 6 bases and J lost 0, with 12 bases in between. The CDR3 spans 14 residues. Germline V gene data show CDR1 as MDHEN and CDR2 as SYDVKM. As DNA, the CDR3 is TGTGCCAGCAGCACCCCGGGCAGCTCCTACGAGCAGTACTTC. Protein product: CASSTPGSSYEQYF. The full variable domain, rest sourced from reference TRBV28 and TRBJ2-7, is DVKVTQSSRYLVKRTGEKVFLECVQDMDHENMFWYRQDPGLGLRLIYFSYDVKMKEKGDIPEGYSVSREKKERFSLILESASTNQTSMYLCASSTPGSSYEQYFGPGTRLTVT.

This clone has a single count. This chain joins TRBV6-9 and TRBJ1-2; 7 nucleotides match TRBD1. This CDR3 is built from 19 residues. In germline, CDR1 is MNHGY, CDR2 SVAAGI. V was pared by 5 bases and J by 2 bases, with 20 bases of the junction left unmatched. The CDR3 DNA follows: TGTGCCAGCAGTCAATGGGACAGCTTCCTGTTCTCCTTCAACTATGGCTACACCTTC. This gives the protein CASSQWDSFLFSFNYGYTF.

This clone was detected only a few times. V gene TRBV28 combines with J gene TRBJ2-2; no definite D call. The CDR3 covers 14 residues. In germline, CDR1 is MDHEN, CDR2 SYDVKM. V lost 9 bases and J lost 3, with 14 bases in between. CDR3 sequence (DNA): TGTGCCAGTCGTTTCACCCAGGACACCGGGGAGCTGTTTTTT. As protein: CASRFTQDTGELFF.

The V and J genes are TRBV19 and TRBJ2-1, with TRBD1 as a possible D gene (7 bases). CDR3 size: 17 residues. The V end lost 6 bases, the J end lost 0 bases, and 18 bases lay between the germline ends. From germline, CDR1 is LNHDA and CDR2 SQIVND (reference sequence). In DNA, the CDR3 is TGTGCCAGTAGGAGGCAGGGGGGCCCCCTCTCCTACAATGAGCAGTTCTTC. This codes for CASRRQGGPLSYNEQFF.

The J gene is TRBJ1-2, the V gene TRBV9; D uncertain. This CDR3 has 11 residues. V was trimmed by 4 bases and J by 4 bases, leaving 5 bases between them. Germline CDR1 and CDR2: SGDLS and YYNGEE. CDR3 in DNA: TGTGCCAGCAGCTCAGTCTATGGCTACACCTTC. Its protein is CASSSVYGYTF.

The chain couples TRBV14 to TRBJ2-2; 9 bases are shared with TRBD2. The CDR3 is made up of 17 amino acids. J lost 4 bases, V lost 4 bases, and 10 bases had no gene match. Germline V gives CDR1 SGHDN, CDR2 FVKESK. This CDR3 reads CASSRRVVAGATGELFF. In nucleotides, the CDR3 is TGTGCCAGCAGCCGCCGGGTGGTAGCGGGAGCCACCGGGGAGCTGTTTTTT.

In its sample, this clone was seen a few times. J is TRBJ2-4 and V is TRBV21-1; TRBD2, the D gene given by the table, was not confirmed from the DNA. TRBV21-1 is a pseudogene locus. The CDR3 has 17 amino acids. Here the CDR3 reads CASSKVAGGVAKNIQYF. In DNA form, the CDR3 reads TGTGCCAGCAGCAAAGTGGCCGGAGGGGTAGCCAAAAACATTCAGTACTTC.

The chain couples TRBV29-1 to TRBJ1-5; TRBD1 matches 9 bases. Unmatched junction bases numbered 4, after V lost 6 bases and J lost 4 bases. Germline V gene lookup returns CDR1 SQVTM and CDR2 ANQGSEA. The length of the CDR3 is 13 residues. CDR3 loop: CSVGTGRNQPQHF. The CDR3 DNA sequence: TGCAGCGTGGGGACAGGGAGAAATCAGCCCCAGCATTTT.

The chain uses TRBV4-1 and TRBJ2-5; TRBD2 aligns across 8 bases. CDR3 length equals 16 residues. V was clipped by 0 bases and J by 4 bases; unmatched bases: 7. CDR1 is MGHRA and CDR2 is YSYEKL in the germline V gene. CDR3 nucleotide sequence: TGCGCCAGCAGCCAAGAGCCGACGGGAGGGGGAGAGACCCAGTACTTC. It codes for CASSQEPTGGGETQYF.

This clone was seen only once. V usage is TRBV5-1 and J usage is TRBJ2-3; 7 bases map to TRBD1. Unmatched junction bases numbered 8, after V lost 9 bases and J lost 1 base. This CDR3 spans 14 amino acids. Germline values: CDR1 SGHRS, CDR2 YFSETQ. CDR3: CATQGDGRTDTQYF. CDR3 nucleotides: TGCGCCACCCAGGGGGACGGGCGCACAGATACGCAGTATTTT.

The V and J genes are TRBV18 and TRBJ2-1, with 8 bases lining up with TRBD2. Germline CDR1 and CDR2: KGHSH and LQKENI. Trimming cost V 3 bases and J 7 bases; bases outside gene matches: 11. The CDR3 has 16 residues. The chain's CDR3 is CASSPWASGSSNEQFF. CDR3 sequence (DNA): TGTGCCAGCTCACCCTGGGCAAGCGGGAGCTCGAATGAGCAGTTCTTC.

This clone was observed once. This chain uses TRBV28 with TRBJ1-5; no clear D. This CDR3 comprises 14 residues. The V end lost 2 bases, the J end lost 7 bases, and 12 bases lay between the germline ends. Germline V lookup: CDR1 MDHEN, CDR2 SYDVKM. The CDR3 DNA sequence: TGTGCCAGCAGTTTAGGAGGGCCCCTCCAGCCCCAGCATTTT. Translated: CASSLGGPLQPQHF.

V and J are TRBV19 and TRBJ2-6; D remains ambiguous. Trimming removed 1 base from V and 1 base from J, with 5 bases in between. The CDR3 has 15 amino acids. Germline V gives CDR1 LNHDA, CDR2 SQIVND (reference sequence). CDR3 residues: CASSIGGSGANVLTF. For the CDR3, the DNA is TGTGCCAGTAGTATAGGCGGTTCTGGGGCCAACGTCCTGACTTTC.

The CDR3 nucleotides are TGTGCCAGCACGGAGGGACAGAGCTCCTACGAGCAGTACTTC. It yields the protein CASTEGQSSYEQYF. This chain links TRBV28 with TRBJ2-7; possible D gene TRBD1, 7 bases. The V end was cut by 7 bases, the J end by 0 bases, with 13 bases between. CDR1 and CDR2 (germline): MDHEN, SYDVKM. The CDR3 is 14 amino acids.

The chain is built from TRBV11-2 and TRBJ2-5, with TRBD2 matching 10 bases. V lost 1 base, J lost 11 bases, and 7 bases stayed unmatched. Germline V gene sequence: CDR1 SGHAT, CDR2 FQNNGV. The CDR3 extends over 14 amino acids. DNA for the CDR3: TGTGCCAGCAGCTTAGGAGCGGGAGGGGGTGAGCAGTACTTC. This translates into CASSLGAGGGEQYF.

V and J are TRBV9 and TRBJ2-1; 9 nucleotides line up with TRBD2. CDR1 SGDLS and CDR2 YYNGEE come from the germline V gene. J gave up 4 bases and V 5 bases, and 10 bases lay outside the gene matches. The CDR3 is 16 amino acids. CDR3 in amino acids: CASRRDSGRSYNEQFF. The CDR3 DNA reads as TGTGCCAGCAGACGAGATAGCGGGAGATCATACAATGAGCAGTTCTTC.

The chain links TRBV25-1 to TRBJ2-7, with a weak D call TRBD1 (5 bases). Trimming removed 8 bases at V and 2 bases at J, with 10 bases between. Germline CDR1 and CDR2: MGHDK and SYGVNS. This CDR3 region has 12 residues. The CDR3, as DNA: TGTGCCAGCCAGGGTAGGGCCTACGAGCAGTACTTC. Its translation is CASQGRAYEQYF.

Comment on this clone: Compared with germline, one end of the junction differs, possibly owing to a read error. The chain joins TRBV7-2 to TRBJ2-2; no clear D gene. Germline assignment: CDR1 SGHTA and CDR2 FQGNSA. The CDR3 consists of 14 residues. The CDR3 coding sequence is TGTGCCAGCACCTTAGAGTCTAGCACCGGGGAGCTGTTTTTT. Its protein product is CASTLESSTGELFF.

V and J are TRBV19 and TRBJ2-5; D is undetermined. This CDR3 is built from 14 residues. V lost 3 bases and J lost 0, with 8 bases in between. CDR1 and CDR2 (germline): LNHDA, SQIVND (reference sequence). In nucleotides, the CDR3 is TGTGCCAGTAGTATGGAACCGGACCAAGAGACCCAGTACTTC. This encodes CASSMEPDQETQYF.

The V gene is TRBV5-4, the J gene TRBJ2-1; tentatively, D is TRBD2 (5 bases). Trimming took off 1 base at V and 1 base at J, with 6 bases between the two ends. Germline V gives CDR1 SGHNT, CDR2 YYREEE (reference sequence). The CDR3 is 14 residues long. The chain's CDR3 is CASSLQRSYNEQFF. The CDR3 nucleotides are TGTGCCAGCAGCTTGCAGCGGTCCTACAATGAGCAGTTCTTC.

J is TRBJ1-6 and V is TRBV7-2, with D unclear. The CDR3 sequence is 15 residues long. CDR1 SGHTA and CDR2 FQGNSA come from the germline V gene. V lost 0 bases and J 7 bases, leaving 10 bases between the germline ends. The CDR3 here is CASSLARAPNSPLHF. In DNA form, the CDR3 reads TGTGCCAGCAGCTTAGCGAGGGCGCCCAATTCACCCCTCCACTTT.

This chain connects TRBV28 to TRBJ1-5, with 11 nucleotides matching TRBD1. The germline V gene encodes CDR1 MDHEN and CDR2 SYDVKM. This CDR3 is 15 amino acids long. The ends lost 7 bases at V and 6 bases at J; junction bases unmatched: 8. This chain's CDR3 is CASTQDRGQGQPQHF. The CDR3 coding sequence is TGTGCCAGCACCCAGGACAGGGGGCAAGGTCAGCCCCAGCATTTT.

The CDR3 is CASSDGQGFSEQYF. The CDR3 bases are TGTGCCAGCAGCGATGGACAGGGATTTAGCGAGCAGTACTTC. The V gene is TRBV6-5, the J gene TRBJ2-7; 8 nucleotides match TRBD1. The trim removed 6 bases at V and 6 bases at J, leaving 10 bases unmatched. This CDR3 contains 14 residues. Germline values: CDR1 MNHEY, CDR2 SVGAGI.